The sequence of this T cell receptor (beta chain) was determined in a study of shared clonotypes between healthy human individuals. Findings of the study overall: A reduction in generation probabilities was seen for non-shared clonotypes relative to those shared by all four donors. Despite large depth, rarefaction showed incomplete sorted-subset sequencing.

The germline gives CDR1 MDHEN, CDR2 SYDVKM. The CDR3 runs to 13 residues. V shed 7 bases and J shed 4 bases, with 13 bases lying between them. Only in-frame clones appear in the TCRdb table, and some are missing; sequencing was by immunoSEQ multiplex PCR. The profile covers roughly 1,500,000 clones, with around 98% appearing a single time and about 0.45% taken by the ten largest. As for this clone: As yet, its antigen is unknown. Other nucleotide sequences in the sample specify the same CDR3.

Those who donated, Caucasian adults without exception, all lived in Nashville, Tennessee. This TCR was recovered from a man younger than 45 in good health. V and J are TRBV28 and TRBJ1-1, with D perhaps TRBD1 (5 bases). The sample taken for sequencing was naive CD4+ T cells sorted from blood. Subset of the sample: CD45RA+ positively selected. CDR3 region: CASTPGGGTEAFF. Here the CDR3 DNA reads TGTGCCAGCACTCCTGGGGGGGGCACTGAAGCTTTCTTT.